The T cell receptor beta chain described here comes from a study of blood T cell repertoires in COVID-19. Germline CDR1 and CDR2: SGHDN and FVKESK. The trim removed 1 base at V and 6 bases at J, leaving 11 bases unmatched. The CDR3 length is 17 residues. Here immunoSEQ multiplex PCR was the method, and the copy in TCRdb shows in-frame clones only, minus some. The data contain about 280,000 clones, roughly 85% of them singletons. The sample was peripheral blood. The sequence derives from a man aged 50 or older with active or convalescent COVID-19. This chain connects TRBV14 to TRBJ2-5; 10 bases are shared with TRBD2. The CDR3 sequence: CASSQVKAGGPAKTQYF. CDR3 nucleotides: TGTGCCAGCAGCCAAGTCAAAGCGGGAGGGCCAGCAAAGACCCAGTACTTC.